Below, one TCR beta chain is given with its context. Sequencing used immunoSEQ multiplex PCR; TCRdb keeps in-frame clones, though not all of them. This table holds more than 85,000 clones, roughly 87% found once. Trimming stripped 0 bases from V and 0 bases from J, with 7 bases between. The germline V gene has CDR1 GTSNPN and CDR2 SVGIG (reference sequence). This CDR3 region has 14 residues. These data belong to a study of T cell responses to AZD1222 COVID-19 vaccine. This sample comprised peripheral blood, obtained on day 0 of AZD1222 vaccination. The clonotype was recovered from an adult in good health. The V call is TRBV30, the J call TRBJ2-3; D not certain. CDR3 bases: TGTGCCTGGAGTGTACCACCTAGCACAGATACGCAGTATTTT. This gives the protein CAWSVPPSTDTQYF.